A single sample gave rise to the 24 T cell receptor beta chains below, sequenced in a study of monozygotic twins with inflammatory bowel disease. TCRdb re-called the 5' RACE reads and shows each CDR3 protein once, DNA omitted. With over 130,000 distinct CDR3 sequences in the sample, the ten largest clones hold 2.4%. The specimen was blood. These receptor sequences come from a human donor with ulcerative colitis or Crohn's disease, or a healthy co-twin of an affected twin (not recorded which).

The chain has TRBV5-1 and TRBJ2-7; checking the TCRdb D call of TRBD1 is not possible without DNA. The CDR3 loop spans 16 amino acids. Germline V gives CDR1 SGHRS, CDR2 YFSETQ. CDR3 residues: CASSLAFGTGGHEQYF.

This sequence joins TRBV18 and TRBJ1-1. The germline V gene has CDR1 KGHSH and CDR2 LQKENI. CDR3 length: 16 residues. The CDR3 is CASSPGILKVGTEAFF.

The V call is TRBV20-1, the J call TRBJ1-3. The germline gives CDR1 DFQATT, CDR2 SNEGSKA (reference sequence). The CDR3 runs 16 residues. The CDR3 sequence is CSATGRVGSSGNTIYF.

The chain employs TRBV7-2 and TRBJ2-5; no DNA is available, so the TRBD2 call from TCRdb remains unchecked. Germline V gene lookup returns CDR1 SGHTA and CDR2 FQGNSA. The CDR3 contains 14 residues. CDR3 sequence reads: CASSLAGGGETQYF.

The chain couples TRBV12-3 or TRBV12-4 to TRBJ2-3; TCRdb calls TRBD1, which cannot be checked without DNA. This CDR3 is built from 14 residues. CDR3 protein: CASQLFGQGPTQYF.

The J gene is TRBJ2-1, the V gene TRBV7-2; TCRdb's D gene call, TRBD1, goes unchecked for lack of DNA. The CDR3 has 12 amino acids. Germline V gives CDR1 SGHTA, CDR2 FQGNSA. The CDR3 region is CASSPYEGQQFF.

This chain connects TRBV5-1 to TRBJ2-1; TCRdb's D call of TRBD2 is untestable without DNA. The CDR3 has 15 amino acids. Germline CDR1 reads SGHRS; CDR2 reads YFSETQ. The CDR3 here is CASSLPLASPNEQFF.

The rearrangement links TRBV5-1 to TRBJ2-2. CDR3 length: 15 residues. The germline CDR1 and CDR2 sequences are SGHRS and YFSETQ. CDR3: CASSLGVPNTGELFF.

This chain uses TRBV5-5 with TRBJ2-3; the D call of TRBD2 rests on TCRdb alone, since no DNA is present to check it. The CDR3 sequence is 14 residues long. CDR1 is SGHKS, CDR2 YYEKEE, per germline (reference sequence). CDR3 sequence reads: CASSFSGGGDTQYF. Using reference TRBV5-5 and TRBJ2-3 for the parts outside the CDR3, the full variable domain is DAGVTQSPTHLIKTRGQQVTLRCSPISGHKSVSWYQQVLGQGPQFIFQYYEKEERGRGNFPDRFSARQFPNYSSELNVNALLLGDSALYLCASSFSGGGDTQYFGPGTRLTVL.

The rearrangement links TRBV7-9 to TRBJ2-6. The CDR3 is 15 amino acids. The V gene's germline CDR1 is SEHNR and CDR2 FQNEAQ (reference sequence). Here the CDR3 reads CASTDKNSGANVLTF.

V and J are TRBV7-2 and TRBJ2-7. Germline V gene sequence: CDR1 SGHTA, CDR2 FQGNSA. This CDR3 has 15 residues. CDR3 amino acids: CASSLVGHAMGEQYF.

Here the CDR3 reads CASSITKDNTQYF. The chain joins TRBV19 to TRBJ2-3. The CDR3 extends over 13 amino acids. Per the germline V gene, CDR1 is LNHDA and CDR2 is SQIVND (reference sequence). Full variable domain (outside the CDR3, taken from reference TRBV19 and TRBJ2-3): DGGITQSPKYLFRKEGQNVTLSCEQNLNHDAMYWYRQDPGQGLRLIYYSQIVNDFQKGDIAEGYSVSREKKESFPLTVTSAQKNPTAFYLCASSITKDNTQYFGPGTRLTVL.

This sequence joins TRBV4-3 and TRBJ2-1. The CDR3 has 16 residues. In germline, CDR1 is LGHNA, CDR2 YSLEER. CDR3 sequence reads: CASSQVVGDSYNEQFF.

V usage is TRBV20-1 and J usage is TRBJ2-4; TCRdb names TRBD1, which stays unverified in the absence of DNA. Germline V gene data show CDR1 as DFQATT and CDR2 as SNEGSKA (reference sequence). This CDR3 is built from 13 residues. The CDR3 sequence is CSALGQRENIQYF.

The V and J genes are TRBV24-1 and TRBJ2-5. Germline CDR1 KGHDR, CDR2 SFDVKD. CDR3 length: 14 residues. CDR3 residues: CATSDLWGQETQYF.

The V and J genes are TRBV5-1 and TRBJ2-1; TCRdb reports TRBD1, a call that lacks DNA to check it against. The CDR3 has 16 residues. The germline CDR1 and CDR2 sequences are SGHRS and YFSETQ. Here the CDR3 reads CASSLGVTGRNNEQFF.

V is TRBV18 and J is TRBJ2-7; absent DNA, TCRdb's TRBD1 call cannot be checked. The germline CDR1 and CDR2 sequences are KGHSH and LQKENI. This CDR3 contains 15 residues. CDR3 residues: CASSRGTGEHHEQYF.

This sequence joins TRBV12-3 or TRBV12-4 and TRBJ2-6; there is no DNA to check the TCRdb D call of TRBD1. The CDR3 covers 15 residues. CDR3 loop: CASSPGGSGANVLTF.

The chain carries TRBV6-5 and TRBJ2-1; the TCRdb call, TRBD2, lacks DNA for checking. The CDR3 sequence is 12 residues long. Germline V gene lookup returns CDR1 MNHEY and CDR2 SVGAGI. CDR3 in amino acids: CASSYMGGGKFF.

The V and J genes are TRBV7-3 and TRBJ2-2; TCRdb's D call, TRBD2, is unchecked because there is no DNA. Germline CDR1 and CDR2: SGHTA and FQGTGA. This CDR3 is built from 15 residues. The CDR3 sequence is CASSTGLLNTGELFF.

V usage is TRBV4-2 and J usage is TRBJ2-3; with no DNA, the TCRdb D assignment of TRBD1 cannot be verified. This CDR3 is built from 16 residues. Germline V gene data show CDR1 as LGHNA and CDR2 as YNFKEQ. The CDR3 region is CASSQDSRGDTDTQYF.

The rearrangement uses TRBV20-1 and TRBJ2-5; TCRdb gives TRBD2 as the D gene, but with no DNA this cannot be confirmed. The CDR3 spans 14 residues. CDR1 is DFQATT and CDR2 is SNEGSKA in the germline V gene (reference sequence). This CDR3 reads CSASEGTARETQYF.

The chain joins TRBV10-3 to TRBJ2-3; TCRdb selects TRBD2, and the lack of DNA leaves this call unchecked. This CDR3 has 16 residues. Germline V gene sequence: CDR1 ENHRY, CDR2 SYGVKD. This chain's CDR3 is CAISESAGGKTDTQYF.

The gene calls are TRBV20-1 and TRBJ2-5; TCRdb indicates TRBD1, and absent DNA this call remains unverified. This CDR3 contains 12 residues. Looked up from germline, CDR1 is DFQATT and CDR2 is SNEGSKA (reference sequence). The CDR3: CSALTGEGTQYF.